Listed here are 21 T cell receptor beta chains from one sample, sequenced in a study of tumor and adjacent non-tumor tissue in lung cancer (dated by TCRdb to 2016 to 2019). RNA was isolated from bulk, unsorted tissue, and RNA quality was assessed with a NanoDrop ND-1000 and an Agilent 2100. Receptors were amplified or captured by multiplex PCR. Sequencer: Illumina HiSeq 2500. TCRbeta libraries were constructed through three rounds of nested PCR with primers (Table S4) according to protocols modified from ARM-PCR. TCRdb ran its own pipeline on the public reads, namely fastp trimming at Q25 and MiXCR clone calling, and kept in-frame beta chains. Rows with one shared CDR3 protein collapse into an entry with the most common genes and DNA. The sample records tens of thousands of distinct CDR3 sequences, 60% of which are singletons. Roughly a fifth of the sample belongs to the ten largest clones. Sequencing was performed on lung tumor tissue. The receptors were sampled from a man aged 50-60 years with non-small cell lung cancer.

Regarding this clonotype: A much larger clone sits a single nucleotide away, making a read error possible. The chain combines TRBV10-1 with TRBJ2-2; D is perhaps TRBD2 (5 bases). V lost 6 bases to trimming and J lost 4 bases, with 12 bases between them. The CDR3 consists of 14 residues. Per germline, CDR1 WNHNN and CDR2 SYGVQD (reference sequence). Written as DNA, the CDR3 is TGCGCCAGCAGAGCGGCCGGAAGCACCGGGGAGCTGTTTTTT. It yields the protein CASRAAGSTGELFF.

The V call is TRBV19, the J call TRBJ2-3, with D perhaps matching TRBD1 or TRBD2 (5 bases each). The CDR3 contains 15 residues. From germline, CDR1 is LNHDA and CDR2 SQIVND (reference sequence). V lost 6 bases to trimming and J lost 0 bases, with 13 bases between them. CDR3 DNA: TGTGCCAGTAGCCCAATGGGACGGAGCACAGATACGCAGTATTTT. Protein product: CASSPMGRSTDTQYF.

This clonotype appeared once. No conserved phenylalanine or tryptophan is present at the end of the CDR3, so a read error is the likely explanation. No DNA is shown, since the ends of the CDR3 on it are uncertain; the CDR3 is the one TCRdb lists. The rearrangement links TRBV11-3 to TRBJ2-1. From its first to its last residue, the CDR3 has 12 amino acids. Germline V gene data show CDR1 as SGHNT and CDR2 as YENEEA. The CDR3 protein is CVSSLERSGFVS.

The rearrangement links TRBV24-1 to TRBJ2-7; D uncertain. Germline CDR1 reads KGHDR; CDR2 reads SFDVKD. This CDR3 comprises 12 residues. The CDR3 region is CPVFQSPYEQYF. The CDR3 DNA is TGTCCCGTTTTTCAGAGCCCCTACGAGCAGTACTTC.

Remarks on this clonotype: A read error may account for a junction end that differs from germline. The rearrangement uses TRBV12-3 or TRBV12-4 and TRBJ2-5; 8 bases are shared with TRBD1. The CDR3 sequence is 14 residues long. The CDR3 nucleotides read TGTGCCAGCGGTTCGGGACAGGTCCAAGAGACCCAGTATTTC. It encodes CASGSGQVQETQYF.

With respect to this clonotype: The conserved phenylalanine or tryptophan is not found at the CDR3 terminus, so this likely reflects a read error. The J gene is TRBJ1-2, the V gene TRBV11-2; D possibly corresponds to TRBD1 (5 bases). V was pared by 6 bases and J by 1 base, with 12 bases between. The length of the CDR3 is 14 residues. The germline gives CDR1 SGHAT, CDR2 FQNNGV. The CDR3 nucleotides are TGTGCCAGCAGTGTCGACAGATTTAACTATGGCTACACCTTA. This codes for CASSVDRFNYGYTL.

About this clonotype itself: One junction end disagrees with the germline gene, perhaps due to a read error. The chain links TRBV30 to TRBJ2-5, with D unclear. The CDR3 spans 13 residues. Germline V lookup: CDR1 GTSNPN, CDR2 SVGIG (reference sequence). CDR3 coding DNA: TGTGCCTGTAGTGTACAAATGCAAGAGACCCAGTACTTC. Translation gives CACSVQMQETQYF.

The chain has TRBV5-1 and TRBJ2-5, with D tentatively TRBD2 (6 bases). CDR1 is SGHRS, CDR2 YFSETQ, per germline. V gave up 4 bases and J gave up 4 bases, with 17 bases separating them. The CDR3 is made up of 15 amino acids. CDR3 amino acids: CASSGGVAEVETQYF. CDR3 DNA sequence: TGCGCCAGCAGCGGCGGAGTAGCGGAGGTAGAGACCCAGTACTTC.

Only a few counts were recorded for this clonotype. The conserved phenylalanine or tryptophan normally closing the CDR3 is absent here, so this likely arose from a read error. The limits of the CDR3 on the DNA are not certain, so only TCRdb's listed CDR3 is given. The chain employs TRBV29-1 and TRBJ2-1; TRBD2 is the table's D call and was not checked against the DNA. Both ends counted, the CDR3 spans 13 residues. CDR1 is SQVTM and CDR2 is ANQGSEA in the germline V gene. CDR3 sequence reads: CSVDSSGLNEQLL.

On this clonotype itself: One junction end disagrees with the germline gene, perhaps due to a read error. This chain joins TRBV5-1 and TRBJ2-2; D not resolved. There are 13 residues in the CDR3. Germline CDR1 and CDR2: SGHRS and YFSETQ. The CDR3 reads CPSNLGITRELFF. In DNA form, the CDR3 reads TGCCCCAGCAACCTGGGAATAACCAGGGAGCTGTTTTTT.

Remarks on this clonotype: One junction end does not reproduce the germline sequence, and a read error may be involved. This chain links TRBV4-2 with TRBJ2-1; 7 bases map to TRBD2. The V gene's germline CDR1 is LGHNA and CDR2 YNFKEQ. CDR3 size: 15 residues. The CDR3 DNA is TGTGCCAGCGGCCAAGTACTAGCGTCCTACAATGAGCAGTTCTTC. This translates into CASGQVLASYNEQFF.

By sample share, this clonotype is medium-sized. V and J are TRBV5-1 and TRBJ1-6; no definite D call. V lost 3 bases and J lost 7, with 14 bases in between. Germline V gene sequence: CDR1 SGHRS, CDR2 YFSETQ. There are 15 residues in the CDR3. In nucleotides, the CDR3 is TGCGCCAGCAGCTACCAGGTCGACACAAATTCACCCCTCCACTTT. Translated, it gives CASSYQVDTNSPLHF.

With respect to this clonotype: Lacking the conserved final phenylalanine or tryptophan, this CDR3 likely reflects a read error. The DNA is omitted, as the CDR3 cannot be located on it reliably, and the CDR3 follows TCRdb's listing. The chain is built from TRBV6-2 or TRBV6-3 and TRBJ1-1. Germline V gives CDR1 MNHEY, CDR2 SVGEGT. Ends included, the CDR3 has 11 residues. The CDR3 loop reads CASSYSGETFY.

Notes on this clonotype: Likely a read error: the CDR3 ends without its conserved phenylalanine or tryptophan. This rearrangement joins TRBV20-1 to TRBJ2-7; unclear D gene. This CDR3 comprises 13 residues. The germline V gene encodes CDR1 DFQATT and CDR2 SNEGSKA (reference sequence). Trimming took 1 base from V and 4 from J, leaving 11 bases between them. The CDR3 loop reads CSARVPSGYEQYN. CDR3 nucleotides: TGCAGTGCTAGAGTACCTAGTGGGTACGAGCAGTACAAC.

V and J are TRBV29-1 and TRBJ2-4, with a tentative D call TRBD1 (6 bases). The CDR3 contains 15 residues. Germline CDR1 SQVTM, CDR2 ANQGSEA. The CDR3 DNA follows: TGCAACCCCGAGGGGCAGGGGTGCCCCCAAAACATTCAGTACTTC. The encoded protein is CNPEGQGCPQNIQYF.

The rearrangement links TRBV21-1 to TRBJ2-7; the DNA was not used to check the table's D call, TRBD1. TRBV21-1 is recorded as a pseudogene. This CDR3 comprises 14 residues. As DNA, the CDR3 is TGTGCCAGCAGCAAAGGGGGCGAGGGCTACGAGCAGTACTTC. Translated, it gives CASSKGGEGYEQYF.

The chain recombines TRBV5-1 with TRBJ1-3; a weak D match, TRBD1 (6 bases). The ends were cut back, 0 bases at V and 4 bases at J, with 11 bases in the middle. The CDR3 has 15 amino acids. The germline V gene has CDR1 SGHRS and CDR2 YFSETQ. For the CDR3, the DNA is TGCGCCAGCAGCTTGGTACCAGGGGCCGGAAACACCATATATTTT. This encodes CASSLVPGAGNTIYF.

Of note for this clonotype: A read error may explain this, as a much larger clone is one base away. J is TRBJ2-7 and V is TRBV6-1; D not certain. The germline gives CDR1 MNHNS, CDR2 SASEGT. The CDR3 totals 17 residues. Trimming removed 5 bases at V and 1 base at J, with 21 bases between. In nucleotides, the CDR3 is TGTGCCAGCAGTAAAAAGGAAGGGAAGCCAGGTTCCTACGAGCAGTACTTC. It codes for CASSKKEGKPGSYEQYF.

With respect to this clonotype: A read error may produce the germline difference seen at one junction end. This chain uses TRBV4-2 with TRBJ1-2; the D is unclear. In germline, CDR1 is LGHNA, CDR2 YNFKEQ. This CDR3 spans 12 amino acids. CDR3 in amino acids: CARSQDSYGYTF. The CDR3 DNA follows: TGTGCCAGAAGCCAAGATTCCTATGGCTACACTTTC.

On this clonotype: One end of the junction varies from germline; a read error may be responsible. The gene calls are TRBV12-3 or TRBV12-4 and TRBJ2-4; D is possibly TRBD2 (6 bases). The CDR3 has 11 residues. CDR3 DNA sequence: TGTGCCAGCAGTTTAAGGACGAGACTAGTCTTC. It encodes CASSLRTRLVF.

As regards this clonotype: As the CDR3 is not closed by the conserved phenylalanine or tryptophan, this likely results from a read error. J is TRBJ1-2 and V is TRBV7-9; D ambiguous. V lost 4 bases and J 4 bases, leaving 16 bases between the germline ends. Germline assignment: CDR1 SEHNR and CDR2 FQNEAQ (reference sequence). The length of the CDR3 is 15 residues. The CDR3: CASSSRRSAFYGYTS. In nucleotides, the CDR3 is TGTGCCAGCAGCTCTCGAAGATCGGCCTTCTATGGCTACACCTCC.